This is a list of T cell receptor beta chains from one sample in a study of shared clonotypes between healthy human individuals. Clones were sequenced by immunoSEQ multiplex PCR, and TCRdb holds only the in-frame ones, with some missing. This sample has about 480,000 clones; around 79% occur once, and the top ten carry under 15%. Specimen: PBMCs. The receptors originated from a middle-aged woman in good health. Some clones in this sample may be carry-over from other donors' samples. The CDR3 runs from the conserved cysteine through the conserved F or W. Each record gives: clone size, V gene, D gene, J gene, CDR3 DNA, CDR3 protein. D genes are given only for firm matches. Not every row has a clone size; where given, it reads once, few, many or a size class.

clone size: few
V gene: TRBV29-1
D gene: TRBD1
J gene: TRBJ1-1
CDR3 DNA: TGCAGCGCCGGACAGGGGCATGAAGCTTTCTTT
CDR3 protein: CSAGQGHEAFF

clone size: -
V gene: TRBV5-6
D gene: TRBD2
J gene: TRBJ2-3
CDR3 DNA: TGTGCCAGCAGCACCAGCGGGGGTACGCAGTATTTT
CDR3 protein: CASSTSGGTQYF

clone size: few
V gene: TRBV7-8
D gene: TRBD2
J gene: TRBJ2-1
CDR3 DNA: TGTGCCAGCAGAGTTGTGCGGGGGGTACACAATGAGCAGTTCTTC
CDR3 protein: CASRVVRGVHNEQFF

clone size: -
V gene: TRBV11-3
D gene: TRBD2
J gene: TRBJ2-1
CDR3 DNA: TGTGCCAGCAGCTTAGCTAGCGGGAGTTGGGATGAGCAGTTCTTC
CDR3 protein: CASSLASGSWDEQFF

clone size: -
V gene: TRBV2
D gene: TRBD1
J gene: TRBJ2-1
CDR3 DNA: TGTGCCAGCAGGGTGGACAGGGGATCCTACAATGAGCAGTTCTTC
CDR3 protein: CASRVDRGSYNEQFF

clone size: -
V gene: TRBV7-9
D gene: TRBD1
J gene: TRBJ1-1
CDR3 DNA: TGTGCCAGCAGCGCCGGGACAGGGGGTGAAGCTTTCTTT
CDR3 protein: CASSAGTGGEAFF

clone size: -
V gene: TRBV28
D gene: -
J gene: TRBJ1-2
CDR3 DNA: TGTGCCAGCAGTTTACCGATGTATGGCTACACCTTC
CDR3 protein: CASSLPMYGYTF

clone size: once
V gene: TRBV28
D gene: -
J gene: TRBJ1-2
CDR3 DNA: TGTGCCAGCAGTTTTGGCGGGTCAGACAGTAACTATGGCTACACCTTC
CDR3 protein: CASSFGGSDSNYGYTF

clone size: -
V gene: TRBV6-6
D gene: -
J gene: TRBJ2-4
CDR3 DNA: TGTGCCAGCAGCTTGGGGAGGCCCCAAAACATTCAGTACTTC
CDR3 protein: CASSLGRPQNIQYF

clone size: -
V gene: TRBV4-1
D gene: TRBD1
J gene: TRBJ2-3
CDR3 DNA: TGCGCCAGCAGCCTAGGAGGACAGGGAGATACGCAGTATTTT
CDR3 protein: CASSLGGQGDTQYF

clone size: -
V gene: TRBV4-3
D gene: -
J gene: TRBJ1-5
CDR3 DNA: TGCGCCAGCAGCCAAGATGGAGGGCCCTATCAGCCCCAGCATTTT
CDR3 protein: CASSQDGGPYQPQHF

clone size: -
V gene: TRBV7-2
D gene: TRBD2
J gene: TRBJ2-1
CDR3 DNA: TGTGCCAGCAGCCTAGAACCAGCGGGAGAAGGCTATGAGCAGTTCTTC
CDR3 protein: CASSLEPAGEGYEQFF

clone size: once
V gene: TRBV11-2
D gene: -
J gene: TRBJ2-5
CDR3 DNA: TGTGCCAGCAGGGGTACCTCAGGGGCCCAGTACTTC
CDR3 protein: CASRGTSGAQYF

clone size: once
V gene: TRBV27
D gene: TRBD2
J gene: TRBJ2-1
CDR3 DNA: TGTGCCAGCAGTTCCTCAAAACTAGCGGGCTCATTGAATGAGCAGTTCTTC
CDR3 protein: CASSSSKLAGSLNEQFF

clone size: once
V gene: TRBV21-1
D gene: -
J gene: TRBJ2-7
CDR3 DNA: TGTGCCAGCAGCAAAGTCGGTCCAATGGGACAGGGAGGGTACGAGCAGTACTTC
CDR3 protein: CASSKVGPMGQGGYEQYF

clone size: -
V gene: TRBV6-6
D gene: -
J gene: TRBJ2-3
CDR3 DNA: TGTGCCAGCAGTTCGTACGTTAGGGGGGTCGCAGATACGCAGTATTTT
CDR3 protein: CASSSYVRGVADTQYF

clone size: -
V gene: TRBV2
D gene: -
J gene: TRBJ1-6
CDR3 DNA: TGTGCCAGCAGTTCCCAAGGAGACGTTTCACCCCTCCACTTT
CDR3 protein: CASSSQGDVSPLHF

clone size: -
V gene: TRBV19
D gene: -
J gene: TRBJ2-5
CDR3 DNA: TGTGCCAGTAGTTCCTCCACGGTCCAAGAGACCCAGTACTTC
CDR3 protein: CASSSSTVQETQYF

clone size: medium-sized
V gene: TRBV6-1
D gene: -
J gene: TRBJ2-2
CDR3 DNA: TGTGCCAGCAGTGAAGAAGAAGGAAACACCGGGGAGCTGTTTTTT
CDR3 protein: CASSEEEGNTGELFF

clone size: -
V gene: TRBV7-2
D gene: -
J gene: TRBJ2-5
CDR3 DNA: TGTGCCAGCAGCTTAGCGGGAGGAGGAGAGACCCAGTACTTC
CDR3 protein: CASSLAGGGETQYF

clone size: -
V gene: TRBV5-1
D gene: TRBD1
J gene: TRBJ2-6
CDR3 DNA: TGCGCCAGCAGCTACCCGGGACAGGGGTTCTCTGGGGCCAACGTCCTGACTTTC
CDR3 protein: CASSYPGQGFSGANVLTF

clone size: -
V gene: TRBV29-1
D gene: -
J gene: TRBJ1-2
CDR3 DNA: TGCAGCGGGGGGACCAGGGGATCCCGAGGCTATGGCTACACCTTC
CDR3 protein: CSGGTRGSRGYGYTF

clone size: -
V gene: TRBV30
D gene: TRBD2
J gene: TRBJ2-3
CDR3 DNA: TGTGCCTGGAGTCGACTAGCGGGCACAGATACGCAGTATTTT
CDR3 protein: CAWSRLAGTDTQYF

clone size: -
V gene: TRBV5-1
D gene: -
J gene: TRBJ1-4
CDR3 DNA: TGCGCCAGCAGCTACGAACAGGGCCCTAATGAAAAACTGTTTTTT
CDR3 protein: CASSYEQGPNEKLFF

clone size: once
V gene: TRBV21-1
D gene: -
J gene: TRBJ2-7
CDR3 DNA: TGTGCTCCCAGACTAGCGGGAACGGCGCAGTACTTC
CDR3 protein: CAPRLAGTAQYF

clone size: -
V gene: TRBV6-1
D gene: -
J gene: TRBJ1-2
CDR3 DNA: TGTGCCAGCAGTGATCCGGGCTACACCTTC
CDR3 protein: CASSDPGYTF

clone size: -
V gene: TRBV19
D gene: -
J gene: TRBJ1-5
CDR3 DNA: TGTGCCAGTAGTATTGCAGGTTATAGCAATCAGCCCCAGCATTTT
CDR3 protein: CASSIAGYSNQPQHF